This TCR beta chain appears in the sequencing data of a study of long-term antiretroviral therapy in people with HIV. Study-level points and caveats: Dominance of pre-ART expanded clones persisted, fluctuating and often declining after ART.

Only a few counts were recorded for this clone. The antigen is unknown. Running of the v3.0 immunoSEQ assay took place at survey level. TCRdb's table, derived via immunoSEQ multiplex PCR, lists solely in-frame clones and lacks some. The profile shows about 28,000 clones, 84% of them singletons. CDR3 length: 13 amino acids. Trimming pared 2 bases from V and 1 base from J, leaving 5 bases between. The germline gives CDR1 MNHEY, CDR2 SMNVEV (reference sequence). Donors each had at least one pre-ART PBMC sample and at least two post-ART ones. The sequence was obtained from a man younger than 35 with HIV. The chain combines TRBV27 with TRBJ1-1, with D perhaps matching TRBD1 (5 bases). Sample: unsorted PBMCs, taken 0.4 years after starting antiretroviral therapy. CDR3 region: CASSLGANTEAFF. CDR3 in DNA: TGTGCCAGCAGTTTAGGGGCGAACACTGAAGCTTTCTTT.